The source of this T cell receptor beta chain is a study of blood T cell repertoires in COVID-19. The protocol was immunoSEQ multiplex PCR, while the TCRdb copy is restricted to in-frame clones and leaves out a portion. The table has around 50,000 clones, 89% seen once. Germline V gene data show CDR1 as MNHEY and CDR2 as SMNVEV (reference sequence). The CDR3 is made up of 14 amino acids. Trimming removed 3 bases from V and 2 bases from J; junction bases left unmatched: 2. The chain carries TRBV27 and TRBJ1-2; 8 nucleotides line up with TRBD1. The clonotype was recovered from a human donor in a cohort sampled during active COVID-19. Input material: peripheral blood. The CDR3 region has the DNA TGTGCCAGCAGTTTGGACAGGGCGAACTATGGCTACACCTTC. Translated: CASSLDRANYGYTF.